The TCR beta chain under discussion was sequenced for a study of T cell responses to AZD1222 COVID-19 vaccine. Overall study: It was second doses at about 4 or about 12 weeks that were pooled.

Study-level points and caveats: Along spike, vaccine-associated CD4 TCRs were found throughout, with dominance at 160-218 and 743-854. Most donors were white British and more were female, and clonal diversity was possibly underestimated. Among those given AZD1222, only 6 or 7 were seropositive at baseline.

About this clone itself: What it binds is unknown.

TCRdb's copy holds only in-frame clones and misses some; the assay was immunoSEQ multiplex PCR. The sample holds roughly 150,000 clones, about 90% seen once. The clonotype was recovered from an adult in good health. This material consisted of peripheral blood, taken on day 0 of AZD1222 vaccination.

CDR3 protein: CASSYQRGPPLNEQFF. The DNA for the CDR3 is TGTGCCAGCAGTTACCAGCGGGGACCACCTCTCAATGAGCAGTTCTTC. The V gene is TRBV6-4, the J gene TRBJ2-1; the match to TRBD2 covers 7 bases. The germline V gene encodes CDR1 MRHNA and CDR2 SNTAGT. The CDR3 consists of 16 residues. V shed 5 bases, J shed 6 bases, and the junction held 13 bases outside the gene matches.